This T cell receptor (beta chain) was retrieved from a study of high-grade serous ovarian cancer treatment subgroups. Study-level information: Samples averaged 14,192 reads and about 7,100 unique TCR beta rearrangements. Study results and limitations: Repertoire similarity ranged roughly 0.1 to 0.79 between tumors of one patient. Only CDR3 was analyzed; CDR1 and CDR2 were not. TCR relatedness rose with neoantigen level and trended with mutation load.

TCRdb's table, derived via immunoSEQ multiplex PCR, lists solely in-frame clones and lacks some. The data contain just under 4,000 clones, over 65% of them singletons. CDR3 length equals 14 residues. The V end was cut by 2 bases, the J end by 4 bases, with 10 bases between. Germline CDR1 reads MNHEY; CDR2 reads SVGAGI. Tumor samples were obtained before definitive surgery or chemotherapy. On this clone itself: The antigen is undetermined.

Input material: tumor tissue. The source of this sequence is a human donor with high-grade serous ovarian cancer. The chain employs TRBV6-5 and TRBJ2-3, with a tentative D call TRBD1 (6 bases). The CDR3 is CASSYGGRADTQYF. The DNA of the CDR3 is TGTGCCAGCAGTTACGGGGGCCGGGCAGATACGCAGTATTTT.